Below are 26 T cell receptor beta chains sequenced from a single sample in a study of T cell repertoires in cytomegalovirus infection. A single record per CDR3 protein comes from TCRdb applying MiXCR to the reads. The sample consists of about 530,000 distinct CDR3 sequences, around 27% of them appearing once. Specimen: PBMCs. These receptors all come from a human donor in good health (CMV status not recorded). Some clones in this sample may be carry-over from other donors' samples.

This sequence joins TRBV4-1 and TRBJ2-5; 9 nucleotides line up with TRBD2. Germline V CDR1 and CDR2: MGHRA, YSYEKL. J lost 5 bases, V lost 3 bases, and 10 bases had no gene match. CDR3 length equals 16 residues. CDR3 DNA sequence: TGCGCCAGCAGCCACCGCCGGGCCGGACTAGCGGAGACCCAGTACTTC. Translating it yields CASSHRRAGLAETQYF.

This chain joins TRBV14 and TRBJ1-1; 7 bases are shared with TRBD1. The CDR3 spans 14 residues. CDR1 SGHDN and CDR2 FVKESK come from the germline V gene. V lost 3 bases and J lost 4; bases outside the gene matches: 5. CDR3 sequence: CASSQDPGGTEAFF. For the CDR3, the DNA is TGTGCCAGCAGCCAGGACCCAGGGGGCACTGAAGCTTTCTTT.

This clonotype was seen a handful of times. This chain links TRBV30 with TRBJ1-2; TRBD1 aligns across 9 bases. Germline CDR1 reads GTSNPN; CDR2 reads SVGIG (reference sequence). V shed 4 bases and J 6 bases; nucleotides not matched to a gene: 9. The CDR3 consists of 14 residues. Written as DNA, the CDR3 is TGTGCCTGGACCGTACAGGGGGCCCGGGATGGCTACACCTTC. It codes for CAWTVQGARDGYTF.

This rearrangement joins TRBV20-1 to TRBJ2-7; no firm D call. Trimming pared 0 bases from V and 0 bases from J, leaving 15 bases between. CDR1 DFQATT and CDR2 SNEGSKA come from the germline V gene (reference sequence). CDR3 length: 16 amino acids. CDR3 in DNA: TGCAGTGCTAGAGATCTCACCGGGCTCAACTCCTACGAGCAGTACGTC. This codes for CSARDLTGLNSYEQYV.

The sample holds many counts of this clonotype. V gene TRBV7-8 combines with J gene TRBJ1-4; 8 bases align to TRBD1. This CDR3 is 12 amino acids long. V gave up 11 bases and J gave up 7 bases; unmatched junction bases: 6. Per the germline V gene, CDR1 is SGHVS and CDR2 is FQNEAQ. In DNA, the CDR3 is TGTGCCGGGGCCCAGGGGGCTGAAAAACTGTTTTTT. Translating it yields CAGAQGAEKLFF.

This clonotype appeared many times. The chain employs TRBV7-2 and TRBJ1-5; D is undetermined. From germline, CDR1 is SGHTA and CDR2 FQGNSA. The CDR3 runs 14 residues. V was cut by 3 bases and J by 7 bases, with 13 bases left in between. The CDR3 reads CASSFVSRNQPQHF. The DNA of the CDR3 is TGTGCCAGCAGCTTTGTCTCGAGGAACCAGCCCCAGCATTTT.

This clonotype has a handful of counts. V usage is TRBV5-6 and J usage is TRBJ1-1; 9 nucleotides align to TRBD1. The CDR3 extends over 12 amino acids. From germline, CDR1 is SGHDT and CDR2 YYEEEE. V dropped 7 bases and J dropped 5; count of bases not matched to a gene: 3. CDR3 in DNA: TGTGCCAGCCAGGACAGGGGTACTGAAGCTTTCTTT. Its translation is CASQDRGTEAFF.

This clonotype was seen a few times. The chain is built from TRBV2 and TRBJ2-3; D not certain. The CDR3 length is 11 residues. Germline V gene data show CDR1 as SNHLY and CDR2 as FYNNEI. Trimming took 7 bases from V and 5 from J, leaving 7 bases between them. The CDR3 DNA sequence: TGTGCCAGCACCCAAGGAGATACGCAGTATTTT. Translated: CASTQGDTQYF.

The chain recombines TRBV6-6 with TRBJ1-5; D not certain. The germline gives CDR1 MNHNY, CDR2 SVGAGI (reference sequence). The V end was cut by 2 bases, the J end by 6 bases, with 8 bases between. CDR3 length: 13 amino acids. The CDR3 region is CASSYREVQPQHF. The CDR3 DNA sequence: TGTGCCAGCAGTTACAGGGAAGTTCAGCCCCAGCATTTT.

The J gene is TRBJ1-1, the V gene TRBV11-3; 11 nucleotides match TRBD1. This CDR3 spans 16 amino acids. Trimming cost V 5 bases and J 4 bases; bases outside gene matches: 9. Germline V lookup: CDR1 SGHNT, CDR2 YENEEA. CDR3 residues: CASSTRTGGKVTEAFF. CDR3 sequence (DNA): TGTGCCAGCAGCACAAGGACAGGGGGCAAGGTCACTGAAGCTTTCTTT.

J is TRBJ2-1 and V is TRBV7-9; tentatively, D is TRBD1 (5 bases). V lost 7 bases to trimming and J lost 5 bases, with 21 bases between them. This CDR3 has 16 amino acids. Germline-derived CDR1 and CDR2 are SEHNR and FQNEAQ (reference sequence). Here the CDR3 DNA reads TGTGCCAGCACCCCCCCTGGGCAGGGCGGTGACAATGAGCAGTTCTTC. This encodes CASTPPGQGGDNEQFF.

This clonotype appeared many times. The V call is TRBV7-2, the J call TRBJ2-3, with D perhaps matching TRBD2 (5 bases). V lost 3 bases, J lost 2 bases, and 9 bases lay in between. Per germline, CDR1 SGHTA and CDR2 FQGNSA. This CDR3 contains 14 residues. CDR3 DNA: TGTGCCAGCAGCTTGCGGAGGCACACAGATACGCAGTATTTT. Translating it yields CASSLRRHTDTQYF. Complete variable domain (other parts from reference TRBV7-2 and TRBJ2-3): GAGVSQSPSNKVTEKGKDVELRCDPISGHTALYWYRQSLGQGLEFLIYFQGNSAPDKSGLPSDRFSAERTGGSVSTLTIQRTQQEDSAVYLCASSLRRHTDTQYFGPGTRLTVL.

This clonotype has just one count. The rearrangement joins TRBV4-3 to TRBJ1-2; D is ambiguous. CDR3 length: 14 residues. The germline V and J ends were trimmed by 1 base and 10 bases, with 16 bases remaining between them. CDR1 and CDR2 (germline): LGHNA, YSLEER. The CDR3 loop is CASSQVQRREDYTF. The CDR3 bases are TGCGCCAGCAGCCAAGTCCAGCGACGGGAGGACTACACCTTC.

In its sample, this clonotype was seen many times. The CDR3 DNA is TGTGCCAGCAGCTTCGGGACAGGGGGCGAAGCTTTCTTT. Protein product: CASSFGTGGEAFF. V gene TRBV7-2 combines with J gene TRBJ1-1; the match to TRBD1 covers 12 bases. The germline CDR1 and CDR2 sequences are SGHTA and FQGNSA. The length of the CDR3 is 13 residues. V lost 3 bases, J lost 8 bases, and 1 base stayed unmatched.

This clonotype was observed at least ten times. The genes are TRBV4-3 and TRBJ1-3, with a tentative D call TRBD1 (5 bases). In germline, CDR1 is LGHNA, CDR2 YSLEER. CDR3 size: 13 residues. Deletions cut 0 bases from V and 9 bases from J, with 9 bases between. CDR3 loop: CASSQDSGGTIYF. In DNA form, the CDR3 reads TGCGCCAGCAGCCAAGACTCTGGGGGCACCATATATTTT.

The rearrangement links TRBV7-9 to TRBJ2-7; no clear D. CDR3 length equals 12 residues. The germline gives CDR1 SEHNR, CDR2 FQNEAQ (reference sequence). V gave up 5 bases and J gave up 5 bases, with 10 bases separating them. The CDR3 nucleotides are TGTGCCAGCAGCACCGCTGGGGACGAGCAGTACGTC. Protein: CASSTAGDEQYV.

This chain connects TRBV5-1 to TRBJ2-2; TRBD2 might be the D (6 bases). With 4 bases removed from V and 4 bases from J, the gap between germline ends came to 11 bases. CDR1 and CDR2 (germline): SGHRS, YFSETQ. CDR3 size: 14 residues. The CDR3 bases are TGCGCCAGCAGCAAAGGGGAGGTCACCGGGGAGCTGTTTTTT. Translated: CASSKGEVTGELFF.

This clonotype was counted only a few times. The chain couples TRBV29-1 to TRBJ1-1; D call uncertain. V gave up 6 bases and J gave up 0 bases, with 11 bases separating them. This CDR3 comprises 13 residues. Germline CDR1 is SQVTM and CDR2 is ANQGSEA. The CDR3 region is CSVTANLNTEAFF. For the CDR3, the DNA is TGCAGCGTAACAGCAAATCTGAACACTGAAGCTTTCTTT.

This clonotype has more than one count but fewer than ten. V usage is TRBV7-2 and J usage is TRBJ1-1, with D possibly TRBD1 on 5 matching bases. Per germline, CDR1 SGHTA and CDR2 FQGNSA. The CDR3 extends over 13 amino acids. Trimming left V 5 bases short and J 6 bases short, with 13 bases between. The CDR3 loop is CASSPHEGPEAFF. In DNA, the CDR3 is TGTGCCAGCAGCCCGCATGAGGGGCCTGAAGCTTTCTTT. Full variable domain (outside the CDR3, taken from reference TRBV7-2 and TRBJ1-1): GAGVSQSPSNKVTEKGKDVELRCDPISGHTALYWYRQSLGQGLEFLIYFQGNSAPDKSGLPSDRFSAERTGGSVSTLTIQRTQQEDSAVYLCASSPHEGPEAFFGQGTRLTVV.

This clonotype was seen a few times. The chain joins TRBV28 to TRBJ2-1; TRBD2 might be the D (6 bases). V was pared by 5 bases and J by 0 bases, with 20 bases between. Germline V CDR1 and CDR2: MDHEN, SYDVKM. This CDR3 contains 18 residues. In nucleotides, the CDR3 is TGTGCCAGCAGTCTCGTAGCCGGGACTCGAAGCTCCTACAATGAGCAGTTCTTC. It is translated as CASSLVAGTRSSYNEQFF. The full variable domain, with the rest looked up from reference TRBV28 and TRBJ2-1, is DVKVTQSSRYLVKRTGEKVFLECVQDMDHENMFWYRQDPGLGLRLIYFSYDVKMKEKGDIPEGYSVSREKKERFSLILESASTNQTSMYLCASSLVAGTRSSYNEQFFGPGTRLTVL.

The chain combines TRBV24-1 with TRBJ1-5; D ambiguous. Germline V lookup: CDR1 KGHDR, CDR2 SFDVKD. CDR3 length equals 13 residues. V lost 4 bases, J lost 4 bases, and 7 bases lay in between. CDR3 DNA: TGTGCCACCAGTGAGGACGGTAATCAGCCCCAGCATTTT. Translation: CATSEDGNQPQHF.

This clonotype has a count of ten or more. The chain carries TRBV7-2 and TRBJ2-1; 12 nucleotides match TRBD2. The CDR3 spans 15 residues. CDR1 and CDR2 from the germline V gene are SGHTA and FQGNSA. V lost 2 bases and J lost 8; bases outside the gene matches: 4. This chain's CDR3 is CASSLLAGGPHEQFF. The CDR3 DNA sequence: TGTGCCAGCAGCTTACTAGCGGGAGGGCCCCATGAGCAGTTCTTC. Supplemented by reference TRBV7-2 and TRBJ2-1, the full variable domain reads GAGVSQSPSNKVTEKGKDVELRCDPISGHTALYWYRQSLGQGLEFLIYFQGNSAPDKSGLPSDRFSAERTGGSVSTLTIQRTQQEDSAVYLCASSLLAGGPHEQFFGPGTRLTVL.

The rearrangement joins TRBV14 to TRBJ2-1; D is perhaps TRBD2 (6 bases). Germline CDR1 is SGHDN and CDR2 is FVKESK. V gave up 4 bases and J gave up 5 bases, with 12 bases separating them. The CDR3 sequence is 14 residues long. In DNA form, the CDR3 reads TGTGCCAGCAGCCTGTGGAGGGAGCACAATGAGCAGTTCTTC. Translating gives CASSLWREHNEQFF.

In its sample, this clonotype was seen many times. DNA for the CDR3: TGTGCCAGCAGCCCGAAGGCGTGGGGCCTATCTCAGCCCCAGCATTTT. It translates to CASSPKAWGLSQPQHF. This chain connects TRBV7-2 to TRBJ1-5, with a weak D call TRBD1 (5 bases). This CDR3 has 16 residues. The germline V gene encodes CDR1 SGHTA and CDR2 FQGNSA. Trimming removed 5 bases from V and 6 bases from J, with 20 bases in between.

In regard to this clonotype: This may be a read error: a much more frequent sequence differs by one nucleotide. The chain is built from TRBV7-2 and TRBJ2-3; D is undetermined. The V end was cut by 2 bases, the J end by 5 bases, with 11 bases between. The CDR3 runs 14 residues. Germline lookup yields CDR1 SGHTA and CDR2 FQGNSA. CDR3 residues: CASSLMGGIDTQYF. The CDR3 nucleotides are TGTGCCAGCAGCTTAATGGGCGGTATAGATACGCAGTATTTT.

Worth noting for this clonotype: This could be a read error, since a much larger clone is one nucleotide away. Here the CDR3 omits its conserved ending phenylalanine or tryptophan, so a read error is the likely source. The J gene is TRBJ2-7, the V gene TRBV7-2, with TRBD1 as a possible D gene (8 bases). Germline CDR1 and CDR2: SGHTA and FQGNSA. Trimming took 6 bases from V and 2 from J, leaving 11 bases between them. The CDR3 loop spans 13 amino acids. CDR3 protein: CASRQGGTYEQYL. In nucleotides, the CDR3 is TGTGCCAGCAGACAGGGGGGGACCTACGAGCAGTACCTC.